One sample yielded the 14 T cell receptor beta chains listed below, sequenced in a study of blood T cell repertoires in COVID-19. Generated by immunoSEQ multiplex PCR, the TCRdb table keeps only in-frame clones and is missing some. Of around 230,000 clones in the sample, roughly four fifths were seen once. Material for sequencing was PBMCs or T cells enriched from blood (not recorded which). Every receptor here comes from a man aged 40-49 years who had recovered from COVID-19.

The rearrangement uses TRBV5-5 and TRBJ1-3; D is uncertain. Germline V lookup: CDR1 SGHKS, CDR2 YYEKEE (reference sequence). V shed 2 bases and J shed 0 bases, with 6 bases lying between them. The CDR3 sequence is 14 residues long. The CDR3, as DNA: TGTGCCAGCAGCTTAGGCGGCTCTGGAAACACCATATATTTT. It encodes CASSLGGSGNTIYF.

This clone was detected only a few times. The chain has TRBV29-1 and TRBJ2-7; the D gene is possibly TRBD2 (5 bases). CDR3 length: 13 residues. Trimming cost V 0 bases and J 6 bases, with 12 bases left between them. Germline assignment: CDR1 SQVTM and CDR2 ANQGSEA. CDR3 nucleotides: TGCAGCGTTGAAGATCCGGGAAGGCCCGAGCAGTACTTC. Protein: CSVEDPGRPEQYF.

The rearrangement uses TRBV7-3 and TRBJ2-3; D is undetermined. This CDR3 spans 15 amino acids. V was pared by 5 bases and J by 0 bases, with 12 bases between. CDR1 and CDR2 (germline): SGHTA, FQGTGA. The CDR3 loop is CASSPGGVSTDTQYF. The CDR3 nucleotides read TGTGCCAGCAGCCCCGGTGGAGTTAGCACAGATACGCAGTATTTT.

This clone appeared once. This chain connects TRBV7-2 to TRBJ2-7; the match to TRBD2 covers 9 bases. The germline CDR1 and CDR2 sequences are SGHTA and FQGNSA. The CDR3 extends over 16 amino acids. Trimming removed 1 base from V and 1 base from J; junction bases left unmatched: 5. Here the CDR3 DNA reads TGTGCCAGCAGCTTAGTCTTTCTAGCGGGGTCCTACGAGCAGTACTTC. It is translated as CASSLVFLAGSYEQYF.

This clone was seen once. The J gene is TRBJ2-7, the V gene TRBV24-1, with a possible D match to TRBD2 (6 bases). The CDR3 extends over 12 amino acids. Germline CDR1 is KGHDR and CDR2 is SFDVKD. V lost 9 bases and J lost 5, with 13 bases in between. CDR3 sequence reads: CATSGREDEQYF. The CDR3 coding sequence is TGTGCCACCTCTGGCAGGGAGGACGAGCAGTACTTC.

V usage is TRBV7-6 and J usage is TRBJ2-1; TRBD1 aligns across 8 bases. Germline-derived CDR1 and CDR2 are SGHVS and FNYEAQ. There are 15 residues in the CDR3. V was pared by 5 bases and J by 5 bases, with 8 bases of the junction left unmatched. CDR3 DNA sequence: TGTGCCAGCAGCCTCCGACAGGGGTGGGACAATGAGCAGTTCTTC. Translating gives CASSLRQGWDNEQFF.

This chain's CDR3 is CASSLSDRRTDTQYF. As DNA, the CDR3 is TGTGCCAGCAGTTTATCGGACAGAAGGACAGATACGCAGTATTTT. The chain couples TRBV28 to TRBJ2-3, with a tentative D call TRBD1 (6 bases). Germline CDR1 and CDR2: MDHEN and SYDVKM. The length of the CDR3 is 15 residues. The V end lost 1 base, the J end lost 3 bases, and 11 bases lay between the germline ends.

V and J are TRBV28 and TRBJ1-1; the match to TRBD1 covers 12 bases. This CDR3 has 17 residues. With 3 bases clipped from V and 2 bases from J, the junction kept 7 bases outside the gene matches. CDR1 is MDHEN, CDR2 SYDVKM, per germline. DNA for the CDR3: TGTGCCAGCAGTTTCGGGACAGGGGGCATCAAAAACACTGAAGCTTTCTTT. Translation: CASSFGTGGIKNTEAFF.

The V and J genes are TRBV5-1 and TRBJ1-4; D call uncertain. V was cut by 3 bases and J by 4 bases, with 10 bases left in between. This CDR3 has 14 residues. The germline CDR1 and CDR2 sequences are SGHRS and YFSETQ. The chain's CDR3 is CASSSWAFNEKLFF. The CDR3 DNA is TGCGCCAGCAGCTCCTGGGCTTTTAATGAAAAACTGTTTTTT.

The chain carries TRBV7-2 and TRBJ1-6, with D perhaps matching TRBD1 (6 bases). V was cut by 5 bases and J by 11 bases, with 13 bases left in between. Per germline, CDR1 SGHTA and CDR2 FQGNSA. The CDR3 is 13 residues long. The CDR3 DNA sequence: TGTGCCAGCAGCGATACAGGGTTTCCACCCCTCCACTTT. This gives the protein CASSDTGFPPLHF.

V is TRBV7-3 and J is TRBJ2-1; 8 nucleotides align to TRBD1. The V gene's germline CDR1 is SGHTA and CDR2 FQGTGA. The CDR3 totals 17 residues. V lost 5 bases, J lost 0 bases, and 9 bases stayed unmatched. CDR3 protein: CASSTTSGGGSYNEQFF. The DNA for the CDR3 is TGTGCCAGCAGCACAACCTCAGGGGGCGGCTCCTACAATGAGCAGTTCTTC.

This chain uses TRBV7-9 with TRBJ2-5; possibly TRBD1 for D (6 bases). The ends were cut back, 4 bases at V and 4 bases at J, with 16 bases in the middle. This CDR3 has 15 residues. Germline CDR1 reads SEHNR; CDR2 reads FQNEAQ (reference sequence). DNA for the CDR3: TGTGCCAGCAGCTCCATGCAGGGGCTCGGAGAGACCCAGTACTTC. Its translation: CASSSMQGLGETQYF. Drawing the rest from reference TRBV7-9 and TRBJ2-5, the complete variable domain is DTGVSQNPRHKITKRGQNVTFRCDPISEHNRLYWYRQTLGQGPEFLTYFQNEAQLEKSRLLSDRFSAERPKGSFSTLEIQRTEQGDSAMYLCASSSMQGLGETQYFGPGTRLLVL.

V and J are TRBV28 and TRBJ2-2; weak D call: TRBD1 (6 bases). This CDR3 has 20 residues. Looked up from germline, CDR1 is MDHEN and CDR2 is SYDVKM. The germline V and J ends were trimmed by 6 bases and 3 bases, with 29 bases remaining between them. The CDR3 sequence: CASRLPSDSPTLRDTGELFF. In nucleotides, the CDR3 is TGTGCCAGCAGACTACCTTCGGACAGCCCGACACTAAGGGACACCGGGGAGCTGTTTTTT.

The rearrangement links TRBV20-1 to TRBJ2-1; D not resolved. This CDR3 is built from 10 residues. Trimming stripped 5 bases from V and 7 bases from J, with 6 bases between. The germline V gene has CDR1 DFQATT and CDR2 SNEGSKA (reference sequence). Written as DNA, the CDR3 is TGCAGTGCTCACATAAATGAGCAGTTCTTC. This sequence encodes CSAHINEQFF.